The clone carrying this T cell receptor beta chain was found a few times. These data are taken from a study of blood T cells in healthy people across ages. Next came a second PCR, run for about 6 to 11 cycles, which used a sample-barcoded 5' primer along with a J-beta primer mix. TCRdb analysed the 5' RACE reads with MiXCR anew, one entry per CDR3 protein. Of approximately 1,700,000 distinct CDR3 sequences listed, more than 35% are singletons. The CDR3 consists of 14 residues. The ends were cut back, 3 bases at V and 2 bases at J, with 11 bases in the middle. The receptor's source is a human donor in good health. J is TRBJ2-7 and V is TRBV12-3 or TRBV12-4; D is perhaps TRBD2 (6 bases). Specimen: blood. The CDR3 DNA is TGTGCCAGCAGTTTCCGGGACTTAACCTACGAGCAGTACTTC. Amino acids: CASSFRDLTYEQYF.